The text below deals with one T cell receptor (delta chain). Its antigen is currently unknown. These data come from a study of Vδ1+ human thymocytes. Study observations and caveats: Highly polyclonal TRG and TRD repertoires with Gaussian CDR3 length distributions appeared in thymus. TRG sequences recurred across donors, whereas TRD sequences stayed essentially private.

V lost 3 bases, J lost 0 bases, and 13 bases stayed unmatched. Germline lookup yields CDR1 TSWWSYY and CDR2 QGS. The CDR3 has 18 residues. Extracted RNA was reverse transcribed into cDNA. Multiplex PCR used pooled V-gene forward primers and a constant-region reverse primer to amplify CDR3s. TCRdb reprocessed the multiplex PCR reads through CATT. The sample holds 20,000 to 25,000 delta-chain clones; about 8% are singletons and the top ten take roughly 0.98%. The sample taken for sequencing was Vdelta1+ gamma-delta thymocytes from the thymus. Sample subset: FACS-sorted CD3+ TCRalphabeta- TCRVdelta1+ TCRVdelta2- thymocytes. This chain connects TRDV1 to TRDJ1; 7 bases line up with TRDD2. This sequence originates from a child under three years old who had congenital heart surgery. CDR3 protein: CALGDRFLLEKYTDKLIF. CDR3 sequence (DNA): TGTGCTCTTGGGGACCGATTCCTACTGGAGAAGTACACCGATAAACTCATCTTT.